These 23 T cell receptor beta chains came from one sample sequenced in a study of T-cell reconstitution after alpha-beta-depleted transplantation in children. TCRbeta library preparation incorporated unique molecular identifiers. From the PCR reads, TCRdb called clonotypes with MiXCR, one entry per CDR3 protein. The sample holds about 830,000 distinct CDR3 sequences, 15% to 20% seen once. Sequences were derived from PBMCs, mostly from graft donor cells, sampled 360 days after TCRalphabeta/CD19-depleted stem cell transplant. Every receptor here comes from a male patient between 10 and 17 years old who had a stem cell transplant for acute lymphoblastic leukemia, so the T cells may come from the graft donor.

The chain carries TRBV11-1 and TRBJ2-7; 7 bases are a match to TRBD1. This CDR3 is built from 19 residues. The germline CDR1 and CDR2 sequences are SGHAT and FQDESV (reference sequence). Trimming took 4 bases from V and 3 from J; bases not matched to a gene: 21. The CDR3 sequence: CASSSTTGAQGLLLYEQYF. The DNA of the CDR3 is TGTGCCAGCAGCTCTACAACAGGGGCCCAGGGGCTCCTACTCTACGAGCAGTACTTC.

This chain connects TRBV5-1 to TRBJ1-4, with D possibly matching TRBD1 (6 bases). Trimming removed 3 bases from V and 3 bases from J, with 12 bases in between. Per the germline V gene, CDR1 is SGHRS and CDR2 is YFSETQ. This CDR3 region has 15 residues. Written as DNA, the CDR3 is TGCGCCAGCAGCTCTCGGGGGGCTTCTAATGAAAAACTGTTTTTT. Translating it yields CASSSRGASNEKLFF.

The chain employs TRBV7-3 and TRBJ2-2; D may be TRBD2 (6 bases). Germline V gene data show CDR1 as SGHTA and CDR2 as FQGTGA. The CDR3 is made up of 15 amino acids. The V and J ends lost 2 bases and 6 bases respectively, with 13 bases between them. DNA for the CDR3: TGTGCCAGCAGCTTAGGGCCGGGAGTCCCCGGGGAGCTGTTTTTT. Its translation is CASSLGPGVPGELFF.

The gene calls are TRBV4-2 and TRBJ2-5, with TRBD2 as a possible D gene (7 bases). CDR1 and CDR2 (germline): LGHNA, YNFKEQ. V was cut by 4 bases and J by 4 bases, with 19 bases left in between. The CDR3 is made up of 16 amino acids. The CDR3 protein is CASSRSLGAGVETQYF. In nucleotides, the CDR3 is TGTGCCAGCAGCCGCAGCTTGGGGGCGGGAGTAGAGACCCAGTACTTC.

This clonotype was seen more than once but under ten times. The chain couples TRBV4-1 to TRBJ2-3, with 8 nucleotides matching TRBD2. Per the germline V gene, CDR1 is MGHRA and CDR2 is YSYEKL. V gave up 0 bases and J gave up 2 bases; unmatched junction bases: 7. The CDR3 has 17 amino acids. This CDR3 reads CASSQEGLERTTDTQYF. The CDR3 bases are TGCGCCAGCAGCCAAGAGGGACTAGAGCGAACCACAGATACGCAGTATTTT.

This clonotype was picked up a small number of times. The CDR3 nucleotides are TGCGCCAGCAGCTCACCTGGACGGATGAACACTGAAGCTTTCTTT. This encodes CASSSPGRMNTEAFF. This chain uses TRBV5-1 with TRBJ1-1; D is unclear. V was pared by 3 bases and J by 0 bases, with 12 bases between. Germline V CDR1 and CDR2: SGHRS, YFSETQ. The CDR3 runs 15 residues. Looking up the rest from reference TRBV5-1 and TRBJ1-1 gives the full variable domain: KAGVTQTPRYLIKTRGQQVTLSCSPISGHRSVSWYQQTPGQGLQFLFEYFSETQRNKGNFPGRFSGRQFSNSRSEMNVSTLELGDSALYLCASSSPGRMNTEAFFGQGTRLTVV.

The chain is built from TRBV20-1 and TRBJ2-2; D might be TRBD1 (6 bases). The V end was cut by 8 bases, the J end by 3 bases, with 13 bases between. Germline CDR1 and CDR2: DFQATT and SNEGSKA (reference sequence). CDR3 length equals 13 residues. The CDR3 nucleotides are TGCAGTCTTCACCCAGGGGACACCGGGGAGCTGTTTTTT. Protein: CSLHPGDTGELFF.

CDR3 loop: CATSKRNIQETQYF. CDR3 in DNA: TGTGCCACCAGCAAACGAAATATCCAAGAGACCCAGTACTTC. V gene TRBV15 combines with J gene TRBJ2-5; D call uncertain. The V and J ends lost 4 bases and 1 base respectively, with 10 bases between them. Germline V CDR1 and CDR2: LNHNV, YYDKDF (reference sequence). CDR3 length equals 14 residues.

This clonotype showed up just a few times. The V and J genes are TRBV20-1 and TRBJ1-1; D is unresolved. Germline V gene sequence: CDR1 DFQATT, CDR2 SNEGSKA (reference sequence). The CDR3 contains 13 residues. Trimming took 6 bases from V and 0 from J, leaving 11 bases between them. CDR3 bases: TGCAGTGCGGCAAGCGACTTGAACACTGAAGCTTTCTTT. This translates into CSAASDLNTEAFF.

J is TRBJ2-4 and V is TRBV28; D is possibly TRBD1 (6 bases). Germline CDR1 is MDHEN and CDR2 is SYDVKM. With 5 bases removed from V and 0 bases from J, the gap between germline ends came to 14 bases. CDR3 size: 16 residues. The CDR3 protein is CASSPGTFLAKNIQYF. CDR3 nucleotides: TGTGCCAGCAGTCCCGGGACATTTCTAGCCAAAAACATTCAGTACTTC.

The table lists this clonotype with a few counts. CDR3 nucleotides: TGCAGTGCTATTAGGACAGAGAACACCGGGGAGCTGTTTTTT. Protein sequence: CSAIRTENTGELFF. The gene calls are TRBV20-1 and TRBJ2-2; TRBD1 might be the D (6 bases). CDR1 is DFQATT, CDR2 SNEGSKA, per germline (reference sequence). Between the trimmed V and J ends, which lost 4 bases and 1 base, there was a span of 10 bases. This CDR3 region has 14 residues.

This chain links TRBV20-1 with TRBJ2-5, with TRBD2 matching 10 bases. This CDR3 comprises 15 residues. CDR1 and CDR2 (germline): DFQATT, SNEGSKA (reference sequence). V shed 6 bases, J shed 2 bases, and the junction held 9 bases outside the gene matches. DNA for the CDR3: TGCAGTGCCCAGAGGCCTAGCGGGGGACAAGAGACCCAGTACTTC. Translation: CSAQRPSGGQETQYF.

Comment on this clonotype: The limits of the CDR3 on the DNA are not certain, so only TCRdb's listed CDR3 is given. This chain connects TRBV20-1 to TRBJ2-5; TRBD1 is the table's D call, not checked against the DNA. The CDR3 length equals 16 residues, ends included. Germline V gives CDR1 DFQATT, CDR2 SNEGSKA (reference sequence). This CDR3 is CSAKDRVGRGTGPQHF.

At least ten counts were recorded for this clonotype. This rearrangement joins TRBV12-3 or TRBV12-4 to TRBJ2-5; D remains ambiguous. Trimming took 1 base from V and 7 from J, leaving 7 bases between them. CDR3 size: 12 residues. The CDR3 region is CASSLDVGTQYF. The CDR3 DNA follows: TGTGCCAGCAGTTTAGACGTAGGGACCCAGTACTTC.

In this sample, this clonotype turned up many times. This rearrangement joins TRBV29-1 to TRBJ2-5; 9 positions match TRBD1. With 7 bases clipped from V and 5 bases from J, the junction kept 5 bases outside the gene matches. Per germline, CDR1 SQVTM and CDR2 ANQGSEA. The CDR3 spans 12 residues. The CDR3 coding sequence is TGCAGCGGGGGACAGGGAGGGGAGACCCAGTACTTC. Protein: CSGGQGGETQYF.

The chain joins TRBV7-6 to TRBJ2-1, with 8 bases that match TRBD2. Trimming cost V 1 base and J 0 bases; bases outside gene matches: 2. CDR3 size: 16 residues. Germline V lookup: CDR1 SGHVS, CDR2 FNYEAQ. CDR3 protein: CASSLGLANSYNEQFF. The CDR3 DNA follows: TGTGCCAGCAGCTTAGGACTAGCGAACTCCTACAATGAGCAGTTCTTC.

The CDR3 nucleotides read TGTGCCACCAGCAGAGAGAGGGAGGGACAGCTGAATGAAAAACTGTTTTTT. Translation gives CATSREREGQLNEKLFF. V and J are TRBV15 and TRBJ1-4; 7 nucleotides align to TRBD1. The CDR3 contains 17 residues. V shed 0 bases and J 5 bases; nucleotides not matched to a gene: 9. Per germline, CDR1 LNHNV and CDR2 YYDKDF (reference sequence).

This clonotype was counted many times. The junction does not match germline at one end; this may be a read error. CDR3 sequence (DNA): TGTGCCAGCAGCTTAGAAAGTCGGGAGCTCCATGAATTC. Its protein is CASSLESRELHEF. The V and J genes are TRBV7-9 and TRBJ2-1, with TRBD2 as a possible D gene (6 bases). The germline gives CDR1 SEHNR, CDR2 FQNEAQ (reference sequence). The CDR3 has 13 residues.

This CDR3 is CSASRDRESQPQHF. In DNA form, the CDR3 reads TGCAGTGCTAGTAGGGACAGGGAGTCTCAGCCCCAGCATTTT. The V gene is TRBV20-1, the J gene TRBJ1-5; TRBD1 matches at 9 bases. V was pared by 3 bases and J by 6 bases, with 6 bases of the junction left unmatched. The CDR3 extends over 14 amino acids. Germline CDR1 reads DFQATT; CDR2 reads SNEGSKA (reference sequence).

The chain carries TRBV15 and TRBJ2-1; TRBD2 might be the D (6 bases). Germline V gene sequence: CDR1 LNHNV, CDR2 YYDKDF (reference sequence). The CDR3 contains 13 residues. Trimming shortened V by 4 bases and J by 7 bases, and 11 bases separated the two germline ends. This CDR3 is CATSTPGGNEQFF. CDR3 in DNA: TGTGCCACCAGCACTCCCGGAGGGAATGAGCAGTTCTTC.

Only a few counts were recorded for this clonotype. The chain has TRBV4-2 and TRBJ1-1; D is unresolved. Germline CDR1 is LGHNA and CDR2 is YNFKEQ. CDR3 length: 13 amino acids. V lost 0 bases, J lost 11 bases, and 13 bases lay in between. In DNA form, the CDR3 reads TGTGCCAGCAGCCAAGATGGACGAGCGGGGGCTTTCTTT. Protein: CASSQDGRAGAFF.

A word on this clonotype: Given the absence of the conserved phenylalanine or tryptophan at the CDR3 end, a read error is likely. The chain uses TRBV5-1 and TRBJ2-1, with no clear D. Germline V gene lookup returns CDR1 SGHRS and CDR2 YFSETQ. Trimming pared 4 bases from V and 4 bases from J, leaving 15 bases between. The CDR3 totals 15 residues. CDR3 in amino acids: CASSPGFLIYNEQFL. The CDR3 nucleotides are TGCGCCAGCAGCCCAGGCTTCCTTATATACAATGAGCAGTTCCTC.

The V gene is TRBV20-1, the J gene TRBJ1-1; tentative D call: TRBD1 (6 bases). The V and J ends lost 5 bases and 4 bases respectively, with 14 bases between them. This CDR3 has 13 residues. Germline CDR1 reads DFQATT; CDR2 reads SNEGSKA (reference sequence). The CDR3 spells CSAYYRERTEAFF. CDR3 DNA: TGCAGTGCTTATTACAGGGAGCGCACTGAAGCTTTCTTT.